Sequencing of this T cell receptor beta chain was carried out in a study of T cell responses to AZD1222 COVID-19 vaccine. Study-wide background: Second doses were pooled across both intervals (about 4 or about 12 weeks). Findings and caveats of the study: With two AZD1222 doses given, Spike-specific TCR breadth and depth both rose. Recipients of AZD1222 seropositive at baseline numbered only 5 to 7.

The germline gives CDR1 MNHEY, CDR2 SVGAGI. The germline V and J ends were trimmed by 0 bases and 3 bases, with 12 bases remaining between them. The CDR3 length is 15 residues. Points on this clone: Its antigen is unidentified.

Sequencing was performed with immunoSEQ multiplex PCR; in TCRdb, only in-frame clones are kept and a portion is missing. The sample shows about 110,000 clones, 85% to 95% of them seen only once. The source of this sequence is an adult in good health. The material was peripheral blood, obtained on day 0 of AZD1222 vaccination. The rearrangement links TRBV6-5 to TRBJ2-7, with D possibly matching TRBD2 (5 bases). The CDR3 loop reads CASSYSPGSVYEQYF. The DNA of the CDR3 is TGTGCCAGCAGTTACTCGCCGGGGTCGGTCTACGAGCAGTACTTC.